This T cell receptor (beta chain) was found in a study of cytomegalovirus exposure and HLA in healthy donors. Study-wide background: A data release that came early held 80 million or so unique TCRs from HLA-typed donors.

CDR1 SGHAT and CDR2 FQNNGV come from the germline V gene. V was shortened by 4 bases and J by 6 bases, with 19 bases between the two germline ends. The CDR3 has 15 amino acids. Researchers ran the PCR with 60 Vbeta and 13 Jbeta primers. Here immunoSEQ multiplex PCR was the method, and the copy in TCRdb shows in-frame clones only, minus some. The repertoire holds about 100,000 clones, with 79% as singletons. This sequence joins TRBV11-2 and TRBJ2-7; TRBD2 might be the D (6 bases). Sequenced sample: PBMCs. The sequence derives from a female donor in good health and CMV-seropositive. The CDR3: CASSSLQGGVPEQYF. The DNA for the CDR3 is TGTGCCAGCAGCTCACTCCAGGGAGGTGTTCCCGAGCAGTACTTC.